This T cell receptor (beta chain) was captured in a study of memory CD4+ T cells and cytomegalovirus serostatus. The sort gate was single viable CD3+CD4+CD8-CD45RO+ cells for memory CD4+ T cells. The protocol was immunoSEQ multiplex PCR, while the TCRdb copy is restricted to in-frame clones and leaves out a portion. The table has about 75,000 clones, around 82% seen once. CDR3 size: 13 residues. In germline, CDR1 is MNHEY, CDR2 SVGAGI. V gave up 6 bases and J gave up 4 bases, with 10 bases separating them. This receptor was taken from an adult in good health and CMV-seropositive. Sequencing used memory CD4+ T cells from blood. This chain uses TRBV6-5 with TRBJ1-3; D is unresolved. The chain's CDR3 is CASSRERGNTIYF. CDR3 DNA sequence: TGTGCCAGCAGCCGAGAGCGCGGAAACACCATATATTTT.